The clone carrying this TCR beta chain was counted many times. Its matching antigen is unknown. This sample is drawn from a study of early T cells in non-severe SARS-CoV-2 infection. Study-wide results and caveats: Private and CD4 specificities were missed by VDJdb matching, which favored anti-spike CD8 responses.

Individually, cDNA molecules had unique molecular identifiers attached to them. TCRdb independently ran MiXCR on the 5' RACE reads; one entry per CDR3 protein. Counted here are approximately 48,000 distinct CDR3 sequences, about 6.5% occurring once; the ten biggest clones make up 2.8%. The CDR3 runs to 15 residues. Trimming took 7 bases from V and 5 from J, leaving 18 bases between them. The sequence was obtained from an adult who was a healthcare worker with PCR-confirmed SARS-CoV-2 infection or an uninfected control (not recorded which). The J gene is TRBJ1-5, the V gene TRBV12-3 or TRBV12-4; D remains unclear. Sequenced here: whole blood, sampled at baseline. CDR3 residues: CASTFGPRDYQPQHF. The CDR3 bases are TGTGCCAGCACCTTCGGGCCGAGGGATTATCAGCCCCAGCATTTT.